Below, one TCR beta chain is given with its context. This sample is drawn from a study of blood T cell repertoires in COVID-19. Study summary: The samples span acute and convalescent COVID-19 from the United States, Italy and Spain.

The CDR3 totals 13 residues. Germline CDR1 SGDLS, CDR2 YYNGEE. J was trimmed by 6 bases and V by 4 bases; bases with no gene match: 6. As processed by the authors: Amplification with reference gene primers provided the estimates of nucleated cell counts. Profiled with immunoSEQ multiplex PCR; TCRdb holds only in-frame clones, not every one. V and J calls and clone size are as listed in that table; D and trimming were resolved from the DNA. The repertoire includes roughly 200,000 clones, around 86% of them detected once, and roughly 6.7% sits in the top ten. This chain connects TRBV9 to TRBJ1-2; 7 bases fit TRBD1. The source of this sequence is a man between 35 and 55 years old with acute or convalescent COVID-19. The sample comprised peripheral blood. CDR3 DNA sequence: TGTGCCAGCAGCCCACCCAGGGGGGATGGCTACACCTTC. Its translation: CASSPPRGDGYTF.